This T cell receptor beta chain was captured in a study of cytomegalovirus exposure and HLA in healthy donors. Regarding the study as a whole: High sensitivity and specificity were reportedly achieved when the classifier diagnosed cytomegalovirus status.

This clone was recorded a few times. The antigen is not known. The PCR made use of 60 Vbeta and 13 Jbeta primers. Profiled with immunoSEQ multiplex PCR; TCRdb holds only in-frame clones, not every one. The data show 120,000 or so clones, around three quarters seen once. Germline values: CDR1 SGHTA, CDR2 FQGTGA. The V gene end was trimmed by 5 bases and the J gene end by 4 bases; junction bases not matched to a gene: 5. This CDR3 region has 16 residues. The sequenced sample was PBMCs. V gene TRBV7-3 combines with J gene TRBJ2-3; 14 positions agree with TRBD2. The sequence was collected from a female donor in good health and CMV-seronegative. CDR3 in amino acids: CASSPGTSGRSDTQYF. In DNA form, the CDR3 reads TGTGCCAGCAGCCCCGGGACTAGCGGGAGATCAGATACGCAGTATTTT.